Below, 29 T cell receptor beta chains from the same sample are listed, as sequenced in a study of Ad26.COV2.S vaccination and SARS-CoV-2 variants. Documented treatment: roughly 20 received Ad26.COV2.S at low or high dose, single or two shots; 5 received placebo; per-sample allocation not given. Each sample was drawn 63 days after the first injection (of vaccine or placebo). Profiled with immunoSEQ multiplex PCR; TCRdb holds only in-frame clones, not every one. The repertoire holds hundreds of thousands of clones, about 89% seen once, with about 1.5% in the top ten. The starting material was peripheral blood, obtained in a trial of Ad26.COV2.S vaccine versus placebo. The receptors were sampled from a person between 18 and 59 years old who received the Ad26.COV2.S COVID-19 vaccine or a placebo.

The CDR3 protein is CASSSWMGTGELFF. In DNA form, the CDR3 reads TGTGCCAGCAGCTCATGGATGGGCACCGGGGAGCTGTTTTTT. The chain links TRBV7-3 to TRBJ2-2; D ambiguous. V was trimmed by 4 bases and J by 4 bases, leaving 10 bases between them. The CDR3 length is 14 residues. Germline V gene data show CDR1 as SGHTA and CDR2 as FQGTGA.

V is TRBV7-9 and J is TRBJ2-1; 11 positions agree with TRBD2. V was clipped by 3 bases and J by 4 bases; unmatched bases: 11. This CDR3 has 18 amino acids. Germline values: CDR1 SEHNR, CDR2 FQNEAQ (reference sequence). The CDR3 is CASSLRASGGSGYNEQFF. CDR3 sequence (DNA): TGTGCCAGCAGCTTGAGGGCTAGCGGGGGGTCAGGGTACAATGAGCAGTTCTTC.

The chain uses TRBV15 and TRBJ1-1; D ambiguous. V dropped 5 bases and J dropped 8 bases, with 15 bases sitting between them. The CDR3 has 13 amino acids. Germline assignment: CDR1 LNHNV and CDR2 YYDKDF (reference sequence). The CDR3 spells CATSPDRVTEAFF. In DNA, the CDR3 is TGTGCCACCAGCCCAGATAGGGTAACCGAAGCTTTCTTT.

This sequence joins TRBV4-1 and TRBJ1-2; 7 bases are shared with TRBD1. The trim removed 2 bases at V and 7 bases at J, leaving 13 bases unmatched. Germline V gives CDR1 MGHRA, CDR2 YSYEKL. CDR3 size: 16 residues. The CDR3 coding sequence is TGCGCCAGCAGCCAACAACAGGGGCCTCAAAGGGGTGGCTACACCTTC. Translation gives CASSQQQGPQRGGYTF.

The rearrangement joins TRBV19 to TRBJ1-6; weak D call: TRBD1 (6 bases). The V end lost 2 bases, the J end lost 6 bases, and 8 bases lay between the germline ends. Germline assignment: CDR1 LNHDA and CDR2 SQIVND (reference sequence). This CDR3 region has 14 residues. The CDR3 DNA follows: TGTGCCAGTAGTATAAGGGGGATTAATTCACCCCTCCACTTT. This gives the protein CASSIRGINSPLHF.

The chain carries TRBV5-6 and TRBJ1-6; D remains unclear. Germline V CDR1 and CDR2: SGHDT, YYEEEE. CDR3 length: 16 residues. V was shortened by 1 base and J by 7 bases, with 15 bases between the two germline ends. For the CDR3, the DNA is TGTGCCAGCAGCTTGAGGGAACAGTCTTTGAATTCACCCCTCCACTTT. Amino acid sequence: CASSLREQSLNSPLHF.

V usage is TRBV5-1 and J usage is TRBJ2-3; the match to TRBD2 covers 8 bases. The CDR3 contains 15 residues. Germline values: CDR1 SGHRS, CDR2 YFSETQ. The V segment lost 1 base and the J segment 2 bases; nucleotides outside the gene matches: 3. The CDR3 region is CASSLRGGNTDTQYF. The DNA of the CDR3 is TGCGCCAGCAGCTTGCGGGGGGGAAACACAGATACGCAGTATTTT.

The gene calls are TRBV6-5 and TRBJ2-7; D uncertain. Germline CDR1 is MNHEY and CDR2 is SVGAGI. CDR3 size: 15 residues. The V gene lost 0 bases and the J gene lost 0 bases, with 9 bases spanning the gap. CDR3 protein: CASSYSTPVSYEQYF. For the CDR3, the DNA is TGTGCCAGCAGTTACTCGACCCCGGTCTCCTACGAGCAGTACTTC.

The sample holds one count of this clone. CDR3 loop: CASSESGWESTDTQYF. Written as DNA, the CDR3 is TGCGCCAGCAGTGAGTCCGGATGGGAGAGCACAGATACGCAGTATTTT. V and J are TRBV10-1 and TRBJ2-3; D perhaps matches TRBD2 (5 bases). Germline V lookup: CDR1 WNHNN, CDR2 SYGVQD (reference sequence). This CDR3 has 16 residues. V lost 0 bases, J lost 0 bases, and 10 bases lay in between.

The genes are TRBV5-4 and TRBJ1-1, with TRBD1 matching over 7 bases. Germline assignment: CDR1 SGHNT and CDR2 YYREEE (reference sequence). V shed 3 bases, J shed 7 bases, and the junction held 3 bases outside the gene matches. This CDR3 contains 12 residues. CDR3 DNA sequence: TGTGCCAGCAGCTCGTACAGGGGTGAAGCTTTCTTT. Translated, it gives CASSSYRGEAFF.

The V and J genes are TRBV27 and TRBJ1-5; tentative D call: TRBD1 (5 bases). Between the trimmed V and J ends, which lost 3 bases and 5 bases, there was a span of 14 bases. This CDR3 is built from 15 residues. CDR1 and CDR2 from the germline V gene are MNHEY and SMNVEV (reference sequence). The CDR3 sequence: CASSLSRARDQPQHF. In DNA form, the CDR3 reads TGTGCCAGCAGTTTGTCCAGGGCACGGGATCAGCCCCAGCATTTT.

A remark on this clone: Other nucleotide sequences in the sample specify the same CDR3. The chain employs TRBV2 and TRBJ1-4; D unresolved. The germline gives CDR1 SNHLY, CDR2 FYNNEI. V lost 4 bases and J lost 8, with 2 bases in between. This CDR3 has 10 residues. The CDR3, as DNA: TGTGCCAGCAGTGGCGAAAAACTGTTTTTT. Amino acids: CASSGEKLFF.

This chain uses TRBV12-3 or TRBV12-4 with TRBJ2-7, with no clear D. V shed 3 bases and J shed 5 bases, with 5 bases lying between them. There are 11 residues in the CDR3. This CDR3 is CASSFQDEQYF. The CDR3 bases are TGTGCCAGCAGTTTCCAGGACGAGCAGTACTTC.

The table lists this clone with a count of one. The chain carries TRBV10-3 and TRBJ1-4; D is undetermined. The CDR3 is 13 amino acids. With 5 bases removed from V and 7 bases from J, the gap between germline ends came to 11 bases. The germline gives CDR1 ENHRY, CDR2 SYGVKD. The CDR3 reads CAISPGTGEKLFF. The CDR3 nucleotides read TGTGCCATCAGTCCCGGTACGGGTGAAAAACTGTTTTTT.

V is TRBV7-2 and J is TRBJ1-6, with a weak D call TRBD1 (5 bases). This CDR3 has 16 amino acids. V lost 0 bases and J lost 7, with 13 bases in between. Germline values: CDR1 SGHTA, CDR2 FQGNSA. CDR3 sequence (DNA): TGTGCCAGCAGCTTAGCAGCAGGGCGTGGAAATTCACCCCTCCACTTT. It translates to CASSLAAGRGNSPLHF.

The chain recombines TRBV12-3 or TRBV12-4 with TRBJ1-1; tentative D call: TRBD1 (5 bases). The CDR3 covers 12 residues. V was shortened by 5 bases and J by 4 bases, with 8 bases between the two germline ends. The CDR3 sequence: CASSRGLTEAFF. Written as DNA, the CDR3 is TGTGCCAGCAGTAGGGGTCTCACTGAAGCTTTCTTT.

The chain combines TRBV18 with TRBJ2-5; D not certain. Trimming removed 5 bases at V and 5 bases at J, with 15 bases between. CDR3 size: 14 residues. Germline V lookup: CDR1 KGHSH, CDR2 LQKENI. This CDR3 is CASSSSGPRETQYF. The CDR3 DNA reads as TGTGCCAGCTCATCGTCCGGGCCAAGGGAGACCCAGTACTTC. Full variable domain (remainder filled in from reference TRBV18 and TRBJ2-5): NAGVMQNPRHLVRRRGQEARLRCSPMKGHSHVYWYRQLPEEGLKFMVYLQKENIIDESGMPKERFSAEFPKEGPSILRIQQVVRGDSAAYFCASSSSGPRETQYFGPGTRLLVL.

This clone was seen once. The V gene is TRBV9, the J gene TRBJ1-2, with D possibly being TRBD1 (5 bases). Germline V gene sequence: CDR1 SGDLS, CDR2 YYNGEE. The CDR3 loop spans 15 amino acids. The ends were cut back, 4 bases at V and 5 bases at J, with 18 bases in the middle. The CDR3 bases are TGTGCCAGCAGCCCTTCCGGGACCCTTCTTTATGGCTACACCTTC. Translation gives CASSPSGTLLYGYTF.

The chain joins TRBV29-1 to TRBJ1-1, with TRBD1 matching 9 bases. V lost 5 bases and J lost 1; bases outside the gene matches: 8. The CDR3 spans 15 residues. The germline V gene encodes CDR1 SQVTM and CDR2 ANQGSEA. The CDR3 spells CSVSNRGLKNTEAFF. CDR3 DNA sequence: TGCAGCGTTTCCAACAGGGGGCTGAAGAACACTGAAGCTTTCTTT.

CDR3 protein: CASSPQQGSGGTGELFF. The CDR3 DNA sequence: TGTGCCAGCTCACCACAACAGGGAAGTGGCGGCACCGGGGAGCTGTTTTTT. The chain carries TRBV18 and TRBJ2-2, with D maybe TRBD1 (6 bases). The CDR3 consists of 17 residues. Trimming removed 1 base from V and 4 bases from J, with 16 bases in between. Germline CDR1 is KGHSH and CDR2 is LQKENI.

The chain has TRBV7-3 and TRBJ2-5, with D perhaps matching TRBD1 or TRBD2 (5 bases each). CDR1 SGHTA and CDR2 FQGTGA come from the germline V gene. The CDR3 sequence is 15 residues long. V was cut by 4 bases and J by 5 bases, with 17 bases left in between. CDR3 sequence (DNA): TGTGCCAGCAGCTCCAACCCCGGGGCACAGGAGACCCAGTACTTC. The encoded protein is CASSSNPGAQETQYF. The full variable domain, with the rest looked up from reference TRBV7-3 and TRBJ2-5, is GAGVSQTPSNKVTEKGKYVELRCDPISGHTALYWYRQSLGQGPEFLIYFQGTGAADDSGLPNDRFFAVRPEGSVSTLKIQRTERGDSAVYLCASSSNPGAQETQYFGPGTRLLVL.

This chain connects TRBV2 to TRBJ1-1, with a weak D call TRBD1 (5 bases). The V gene's germline CDR1 is SNHLY and CDR2 FYNNEI. Trimming removed 5 bases from V and 6 bases from J, with 13 bases in between. The CDR3 spans 13 residues. The CDR3 is CASSPFRAPEAFF. The CDR3 DNA reads as TGTGCCAGCAGTCCTTTCAGGGCCCCTGAAGCTTTCTTT.

V is TRBV4-3 and J is TRBJ2-7, with unresolved D. Trimming stripped 0 bases from V and 7 bases from J, with 19 bases between. Germline CDR1 and CDR2: LGHNA and YSLEER. This CDR3 has 16 amino acids. Here the CDR3 reads CASSQDGTSASWEQYF. CDR3 DNA sequence: TGCGCCAGCAGCCAAGACGGAACGTCAGCCTCTTGGGAGCAGTACTTC.

This chain joins TRBV10-3 and TRBJ2-1; D call uncertain. Looked up from germline, CDR1 is ENHRY and CDR2 is SYGVKD. The CDR3 runs 15 residues. V shed 4 bases and J shed 2 bases, with 12 bases lying between them. CDR3 protein: CAISVGQSPYNEQFF. CDR3 bases: TGTGCCATCAGTGTCGGGCAAAGCCCCTACAATGAGCAGTTCTTC.

The chain couples TRBV7-2 to TRBJ2-7; D is unresolved. Per the germline V gene, CDR1 is SGHTA and CDR2 is FQGNSA. V dropped 5 bases and J dropped 5 bases, with 10 bases sitting between them. This CDR3 has 12 amino acids. The CDR3 loop is CASSHYGDEQYF. CDR3 DNA sequence: TGTGCCAGCAGCCACTATGGCGACGAGCAGTACTTC. Supplemented by reference TRBV7-2 and TRBJ2-7, the full variable domain reads GAGVSQSPSNKVTEKGKDVELRCDPISGHTALYWYRQSLGQGLEFLIYFQGNSAPDKSGLPSDRFSAERTGGSVSTLTIQRTQQEDSAVYLCASSHYGDEQYFGPGTRLTVT.

The rearrangement joins TRBV10-2 to TRBJ2-5; D is ambiguous. The CDR3 covers 12 residues. Germline CDR1 is WSHSY and CDR2 is SAAADI. Trimming removed 7 bases at V and 1 base at J, with 7 bases between. CDR3 region: CASNRPQETQYF. The CDR3 nucleotides are TGCGCCAGCAATCGGCCCCAAGAGACCCAGTACTTC.

CDR3 bases: TGTGCCAGCAGCTTAGTGGTGGGTTCCTACGAGCAGTACTTC. Its translation: CASSLVVGSYEQYF. V is TRBV11-2 and J is TRBJ2-7, with D unclear. V was clipped by 1 base and J by 1 base, with 8 bases between them. This CDR3 contains 14 residues. CDR1 is SGHAT and CDR2 is FQNNGV in the germline V gene. The variable domain in full, with the rest retrieved from reference TRBV11-2 and TRBJ2-7, is EAGVAQSPRYKIIEKRQSVAFWCNPISGHATLYWYQQILGQGPKLLIQFQNNGVVDDSQLPKDRFSAERLKGVDSTLKIQPAKLEDSAVYLCASSLVVGSYEQYFGPGTRLTVT.

The count of this clone is one. V and J are TRBV30 and TRBJ2-5; D may correspond to TRBD1 or TRBD2 (6 bases each). Trimming took 0 bases from V and 5 from J, leaving 19 bases between them. CDR1 is GTSNPN and CDR2 is SVGIG in the germline V gene (reference sequence). The CDR3 covers 16 residues. DNA of the CDR3: TGTGCCTGGAGTGTAGGTTTCAGGGGAGGAAGGGAGACCCAGTACTTC. This translates into CAWSVGFRGGRETQYF.

The chain links TRBV19 to TRBJ1-5, with D possibly matching TRBD1 (5 bases). Germline CDR1 is LNHDA and CDR2 is SQIVND (reference sequence). This CDR3 region has 16 residues. Trimming removed 4 bases from V and 2 bases from J, with 15 bases in between. The CDR3 loop is CASSTPQGFGNQPQHF. DNA of the CDR3: TGTGCCAGTAGTACGCCCCAGGGATTTGGCAATCAGCCCCAGCATTTT.